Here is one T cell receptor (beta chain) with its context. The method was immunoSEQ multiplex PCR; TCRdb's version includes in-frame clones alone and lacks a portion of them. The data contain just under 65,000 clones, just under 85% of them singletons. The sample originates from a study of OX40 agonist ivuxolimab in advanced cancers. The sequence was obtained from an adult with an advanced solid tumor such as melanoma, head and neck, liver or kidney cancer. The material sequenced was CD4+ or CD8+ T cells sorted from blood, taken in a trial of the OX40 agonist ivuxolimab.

The CDR3 sequence is CASSSPGTSYNEQFF. The CDR3 coding sequence is TGTGCCAGCAGCAGTCCCGGGACTTCATACAATGAGCAGTTCTTC. The genes are TRBV28 and TRBJ2-1, with D perhaps TRBD2 (6 bases). Trimming took 6 bases from V and 4 from J, leaving 16 bases between them. In germline, CDR1 is MDHEN, CDR2 SYDVKM. The CDR3 contains 15 residues.